This T cell receptor (beta chain) was captured in a study of blood T cells in healthy people across ages. The study, taken as a whole, reports: Estimates drawn from one million T cells were deemed to understate diversity.

CDR3 length equals 14 residues. The junction had 4 bases not matched to a gene; V was cut back by 6 bases and J by 5 bases. CDR1 is MNHEY and CDR2 is SVGAGI in the germline V gene. Then a second PCR, running roughly 7 to 11 cycles, was carried out with a sample-barcoded 5' primer and a J-beta primer mix. All cDNA molecules were each tagged by a template-switch adaptor with 12 random nucleotides. At least 2.5 million CDR3-containing paired-end reads were obtained per sample. One entry per CDR3 protein, called by TCRdb with MiXCR from the 5' RACE reads. Of roughly 800,000 distinct CDR3 sequences in the sample, roughly 50% were seen once. Note on this clonotype: The antigen is not known.

Material for sequencing was blood. The rearrangement links TRBV6-5 to TRBJ2-1; 10 nucleotides align to TRBD1. This TCR derives from a man aged 30 to 39 in good health. In nucleotides, the CDR3 is TGTGCCAGCAGCGAGGGGACAGGGGACAATGAGCAGTTCTTC. It encodes CASSEGTGDNEQFF.